Listed below are T cell receptor beta chains from one sample, sequenced in a study of blood T cell repertoires in COVID-19. Profiled with immunoSEQ multiplex PCR; TCRdb holds only in-frame clones, not every one. The data show 150,000 to 200,000 clones, with around 83% seen just once and roughly 7.5% held by the top ten. Sequenced sample: peripheral blood. These TCRs come from a woman aged 70-85 years with COVID-19, enrolled during active disease. CDR3s leave out the opening cysteine and the closing phenylalanine or tryptophan. The order of the fields is clone size, V gene, CDR3 protein. Some rows have no size entry. The others give once, few or many, or a class for an expanded clone.

clone_size: NA
v_call: TRBV21-1
cdr3_aa: ASNQQAIAGALDTGELF

clone_size: once
v_call: TRBV7-8
cdr3_aa: ASSLVTGRGEAF

clone_size: NA
v_call: TRBV4-3
cdr3_aa: ASSQARGGRNEQF

clone_size: NA
v_call: TRBV6-1
cdr3_aa: ASSETSGVGSPLH

clone_size: NA
v_call: TRBV29-1
cdr3_aa: SVQLAGVQETQY

clone_size: once
v_call: TRBV28
cdr3_aa: ASRRSGGGYEQY

clone_size: NA
v_call: TRBV24-1
cdr3_aa: ATSDLPRTGTGELF

clone_size: few
v_call: TRBV27
cdr3_aa: ASRTSKSGELF

clone_size: NA
v_call: TRBV7-2
cdr3_aa: ASSLPTGTGRNEQY

clone_size: NA
v_call: TRBV5-1
cdr3_aa: ASSLGLAGLAKNIQY

clone_size: NA
v_call: TRBV7-2
cdr3_aa: ASSSKLAGGTHQETQY